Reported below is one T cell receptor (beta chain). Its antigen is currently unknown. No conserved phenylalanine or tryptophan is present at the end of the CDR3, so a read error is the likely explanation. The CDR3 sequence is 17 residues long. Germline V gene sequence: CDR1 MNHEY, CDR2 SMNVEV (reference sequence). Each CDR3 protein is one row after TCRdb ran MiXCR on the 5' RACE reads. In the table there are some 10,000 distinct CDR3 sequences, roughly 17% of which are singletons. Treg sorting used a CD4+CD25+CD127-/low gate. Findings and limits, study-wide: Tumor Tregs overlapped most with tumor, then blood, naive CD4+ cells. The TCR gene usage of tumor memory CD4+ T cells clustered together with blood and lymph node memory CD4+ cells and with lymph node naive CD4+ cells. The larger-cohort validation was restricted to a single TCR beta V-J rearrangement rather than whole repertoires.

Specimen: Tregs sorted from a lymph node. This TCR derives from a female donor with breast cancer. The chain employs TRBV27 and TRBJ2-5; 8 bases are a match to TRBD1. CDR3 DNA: TGTGCCAGCAGTTCTCGCCTAGGGACAGGACCTCAAGAGGCCCAGTACTCC. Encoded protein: CASSSRLGTGPQEAQYS.